This T cell receptor (beta chain) was documented in a study of beta chain features in type 1 diabetes. Regarding the study as a whole: PCR might favor shorter templates, equally in patients and controls. Within each of all four CD4+ subsets, Type 1 diabetes patients had TCRB CDR3s that were moderately but significantly shorter.

Expressed TCRB transcripts were sequenced because the isolated RNA had all been reverse transcribed beforehand. Assay used: immunoSEQ multiplex PCR; TCRdb lists only in-frame clones, some missing. The sample carries some 63,000 clones, roughly 60% recorded once. The germline V gene encodes CDR1 LNHDA and CDR2 SQIVND (reference sequence). Losses at the gene ends were 1 base for V and 5 bases for J; bases not matched to a gene: 5. The CDR3 consists of 15 residues. By way of CD45RO/CCR7/CD25/CD127/CD95/CD27, the CD4+ regulatory, stem cell-like memory, central memory and naive cells were sorted. Of note for this clone: The antigen is undetermined.

The clonotype originates from a young woman in good health. The chain couples TRBV19 to TRBJ2-5; 9 bases match TRBD1. The sample was Tregs from blood. CDR3 nucleotides: TGTGCCAGTAGTATAGGAGGACAGGGGATCGAGACCCAGTACTTC. As protein: CASSIGGQGIETQYF.